The sample holds many counts of the clone carrying this T cell receptor beta chain. The data belong to a study of T cells in Graves' hyperthyroidism and ophthalmopathy. Study-wide background: Peripheral blood was secured at the point of initial diagnosis, before any treatment.

RNA transcripts provided the source from which TCR beta CDR3 regions were amplified. TCR CDR3 regions were first amplified by RT-PCR with HTBI primers. MiXCR, run by TCRdb on the multiplex PCR reads, gives a single entry per CDR3 protein. The table has roughly 740,000 distinct CDR3 sequences, roughly 17% seen once; the top ten hold 8.4%. CDR1 is LGHDT and CDR2 is YNNKEL in the germline V gene (reference sequence). This CDR3 has 13 residues. V was clipped by 2 bases and J by 8 bases, with 10 bases between them. Source material for PBMCs was about 10 ml fresh peripheral blood. The sequencing sample was made of blood. The TCR comes from a man between 18 and 29 years old with Graves' hyperthyroidism. The chain has TRBV3-1 and TRBJ2-1; maybe TRBD2 (6 bases). CDR3 amino acids: CASSQYVADEQFF. In DNA form, the CDR3 reads TGTGCCAGCAGCCAATACGTAGCGGATGAGCAGTTCTTC.